The clone carrying this T cell receptor (beta chain) came up a few times. These data come from a study of identical twins. The germline gives CDR1 WNHNN, CDR2 SYGVQD (reference sequence). The CDR3 is 13 amino acids. Between the trimmed V and J ends, which lost 2 bases and 3 bases, there was a span of 7 bases. TCRdb re-called the 5' RACE reads with MiXCR, one entry per CDR3 protein. The sample has around 240,000 distinct CDR3 sequences; about 10% are singletons. The TCR sequence derives from a man aged 45-65 years in good health. The rearrangement links TRBV10-1 to TRBJ1-2; possible D gene TRBD1, 5 bases. The sequenced sample consisted of memory T cells sorted from blood. The CDR3 region is CASSEGADYGYTF. Written as DNA, the CDR3 is TGCGCCAGCAGTGAGGGGGCAGACTATGGCTACACCTTC.